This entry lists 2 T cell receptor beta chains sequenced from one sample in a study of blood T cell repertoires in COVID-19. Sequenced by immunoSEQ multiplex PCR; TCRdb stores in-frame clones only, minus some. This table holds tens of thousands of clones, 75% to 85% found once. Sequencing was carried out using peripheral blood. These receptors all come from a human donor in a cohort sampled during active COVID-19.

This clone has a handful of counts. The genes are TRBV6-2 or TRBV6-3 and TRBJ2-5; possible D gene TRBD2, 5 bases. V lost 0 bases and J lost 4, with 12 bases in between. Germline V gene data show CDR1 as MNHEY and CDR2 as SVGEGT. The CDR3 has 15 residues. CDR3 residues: CASSYSGVAAETQYF. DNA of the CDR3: TGTGCCAGCAGTTACTCCGGGGTGGCGGCAGAGACCCAGTACTTC.

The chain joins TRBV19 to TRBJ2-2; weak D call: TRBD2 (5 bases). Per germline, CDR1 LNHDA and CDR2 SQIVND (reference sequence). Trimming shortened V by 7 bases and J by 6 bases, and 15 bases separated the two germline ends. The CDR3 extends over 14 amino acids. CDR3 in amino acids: CASKVGLASGELFF. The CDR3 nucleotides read TGTGCCAGTAAGGTCGGTCTAGCTTCCGGGGAGCTGTTTTTT.